The 26 T cell receptor beta chains listed next were all sequenced from one sample in a study of naive and memory T cell subsets (dated by TCRdb to about 2017). Receptor amplification or capture employed 5' RACE. These reads were obtained on an Illumina MiSeq. The ligated cDNA was amplified in four rounds of PCR with nested alpha and beta constant region primers together with the SP2 primer. TCRdb reworked the public reads: Q25 trimming with fastp, MiXCR clone assembly, productive beta chains retained. Identical CDR3 protein sequences are pooled into one entry, listed with their most common genes and DNA. The sample includes roughly 220 distinct CDR3 sequences, with nearly 98% observed a single time. In total, the top ten clones hold about 16% of the sample. Using 3' ligation of a UMI-containing oligonucleotide to TCR cDNA, the study laid out a robust and sensitive protocol to amplify, sequence and analyze TCRs.

These receptors were collected from a female donor in good health. This table probably holds off-target reads from a library built for another chain.

The chain joins TRBV3-1 to TRBJ2-7; TRBD1 aligns across 7 bases. CDR3 length equals 14 residues. Germline V lookup: CDR1 LGHDT, CDR2 YNNKEL (reference sequence). The trim removed 3 bases at V and 4 bases at J, leaving 6 bases unmatched. The chain's CDR3 is CASSHRTGIYEQYF. In DNA form, the CDR3 reads TGTGCCAGCAGCCATAGGACAGGAATTTACGAGCAGTACTTC.

This rearrangement joins TRBV12-3 or TRBV12-4 to TRBJ1-6; D perhaps matches TRBD1 (6 bases). CDR3 length equals 13 residues. V was pared by 5 bases and J by 10 bases, with 12 bases between. The CDR3 DNA is TGTGCCAGCAGTCCACAGGGAGGATCACCCCTCCACTTT. Encoded protein: CASSPQGGSPLHF.

The chain employs TRBV7-2 and TRBJ2-1; D not resolved. The CDR3 is 14 residues long. Germline V gene lookup returns CDR1 SGHTA and CDR2 FQGNSA. Trimming stripped 5 bases from V and 3 bases from J, with 11 bases between. CDR3: CASSPFADYNEQFF. For the CDR3, the DNA is TGTGCCAGCAGCCCTTTTGCCGACTACAATGAGCAGTTCTTC. Combining the CDR3 with reference TRBV7-2 and TRBJ2-1 gives the whole variable domain GAGVSQSPSNKVTEKGKDVELRCDPISGHTALYWYRQSLGQGLEFLIYFQGNSAPDKSGLPSDRFSAERTGGSVSTLTIQRTQQEDSAVYLCASSPFADYNEQFFGPGTRLTVL.

The V gene is TRBV7-2, the J gene TRBJ1-4; D might be TRBD1 (5 bases). Germline V lookup: CDR1 SGHTA, CDR2 FQGNSA. V was trimmed by 5 bases and J by 11 bases, leaving 18 bases between them. This CDR3 spans 14 amino acids. The chain's CDR3 is CASSLDTLLGKLFF. CDR3 sequence (DNA): TGTGCCAGCAGCCTGGACACATTGTTAGGGAAACTGTTTTTT.

J is TRBJ1-5 and V is TRBV30; D not resolved. Trimming cost V 0 bases and J 5 bases, with 11 bases left between them. The CDR3 is 14 residues long. The germline V gene encodes CDR1 GTSNPN and CDR2 SVGIG (reference sequence). This CDR3 reads CAWSVQTTYQPQHF. In DNA, the CDR3 is TGTGCCTGGAGTGTGCAGACCACCTATCAGCCCCAGCATTTT.

CDR3 bases: TGTGCCAGCAGCTTCGGACAGGGCACTGAAGCTTTCTTT. This sequence encodes CASSFGQGTEAFF. This rearrangement joins TRBV5-5 to TRBJ1-1, with 8 bases aligning to TRBD1. Germline V gene data show CDR1 as SGHKS and CDR2 as YYEKEE (reference sequence). The V gene end was trimmed by 2 bases and the J gene end by 4 bases; junction bases not matched to a gene: 1. The CDR3 spans 13 residues. Filled out from reference TRBV5-5 and TRBJ1-1, the complete variable domain reads DAGVTQSPTHLIKTRGQQVTLRCSPISGHKSVSWYQQVLGQGPQFIFQYYEKEERGRGNFPDRFSARQFPNYSSELNVNALLLGDSALYLCASSFGQGTEAFFGQGTRLTVV.

This chain joins TRBV30 and TRBJ1-3; 7 nucleotides agree with TRBD1. The CDR3 sequence is 14 residues long. The germline V gene has CDR1 GTSNPN and CDR2 SVGIG (reference sequence). J was trimmed by 1 base and V by 2 bases; bases with no gene match: 2. CDR3 bases: TGTGCCTGGAGTAAGGGGGCTTCTGGAAACACCATATATTTT. Protein sequence: CAWSKGASGNTIYF.

J is TRBJ2-5 and V is TRBV5-1, with a possible D match to TRBD1 (6 bases). Between the trimmed V and J ends, which lost 3 bases and 1 base, there was a span of 10 bases. This CDR3 region has 14 residues. CDR1 is SGHRS, CDR2 YFSETQ, per germline. DNA for the CDR3: TGCGCCAGCAGCTCCGGACAGCCCCAAGAGACCCAGTACTTC. Its translation: CASSSGQPQETQYF.

The chain carries TRBV14 and TRBJ1-1; D call uncertain. The CDR3 runs to 13 residues. The V gene's germline CDR1 is SGHDN and CDR2 FVKESK. V was pared by 8 bases and J by 3 bases, with 13 bases between. CDR3 region: CASSLTEDTEAFF. CDR3 in DNA: TGTGCCAGCTCCCTAACGGAGGACACTGAAGCTTTCTTT. The full variable domain, with the rest looked up from reference TRBV14 and TRBJ1-1, is EAGVTQFPSHSVIEKGQTVTLRCDPISGHDNLYWYRRVMGKEIKFLLHFVKESKQDESGMPNNRFLAERTGGTYSTLKVQPAELEDSGVYFCASSLTEDTEAFFGQGTRLTVV.

This sequence joins TRBV9 and TRBJ2-7; perhaps TRBD1 as D (6 bases). This CDR3 spans 14 amino acids. V dropped 2 bases and J dropped 6 bases, with 15 bases sitting between them. CDR1 is SGDLS, CDR2 YYNGEE, per germline. CDR3 DNA: TGTGCCAGCAGCGTGCACTCCGGGACACCCGAGCAGTACTTC. It yields the protein CASSVHSGTPEQYF. The full variable domain, in which reference TRBV9 and TRBJ2-7 provide the parts outside the CDR3, is DSGVTQTPKHLITATGQRVTLRCSPRSGDLSVYWYQQSLDQGLQFLIQYYNGEERAKGNILERFSAQQFPDLHSELNLSSLELGDSALYFCASSVHSGTPEQYFGPGTRLTVT.

The genes are TRBV7-2 and TRBJ1-3; D uncertain. From germline, CDR1 is SGHTA and CDR2 FQGNSA. CDR3 length: 12 residues. Trimming cost V 6 bases and J 8 bases, with 11 bases left between them. CDR3: CASSQSEYTIYF. The CDR3 nucleotides read TGTGCCAGCAGTCAGTCCGAATACACCATATATTTT. The full variable domain, its missing parts supplied by reference TRBV7-2 and TRBJ1-3, is GAGVSQSPSNKVTEKGKDVELRCDPISGHTALYWYRQSLGQGLEFLIYFQGNSAPDKSGLPSDRFSAERTGGSVSTLTIQRTQQEDSAVYLCASSQSEYTIYFGEGSWLTVV.

Comment on this clonotype: At one boundary the junction diverges from the germline segment, which might be a read error. The genes are TRBV7-9 and TRBJ2-1; 8 bases align to TRBD1. Germline CDR1 SEHNR, CDR2 FQNEAQ (reference sequence). CDR3 length: 12 amino acids. The CDR3 DNA reads TGTGCCAGCAGCTTAGCGCAGGGGGCTGGTATGTTC. This gives the protein CASSLAQGAGMF.

The chain couples TRBV12-3 or TRBV12-4 to TRBJ2-7, with 10 bases aligning to TRBD2. The junction had 1 base not matched to a gene; V was cut back by 3 bases and J by 2 bases. This CDR3 is 14 amino acids long. CDR3 in DNA: TGTGCCAGCAGTTTGAGCGGGGGGGCCTACGAGCAGTACTTC. Amino acids: CASSLSGGAYEQYF.

CDR3 residues: CASSGGQGPHGYTF. For the CDR3, the DNA is TGTGCCAGCAGTGGGGGACAGGGGCCACATGGCTACACCTTC. J is TRBJ1-2 and V is TRBV2; 10 nucleotides agree with TRBD1. Unmatched junction bases numbered 5, after V lost 4 bases and J lost 6 bases. CDR3 size: 14 residues. CDR1 is SNHLY, CDR2 FYNNEI, per germline.

The rearrangement links TRBV6-2 or TRBV6-3 to TRBJ1-1; D call uncertain. The CDR3 is 14 amino acids. The V end was cut by 6 bases, the J end by 3 bases, with 14 bases between. Germline CDR1 reads MNHEY; CDR2 reads SVGEGT. CDR3 in DNA: TGTGCCAGCAGCCAGGTGGCCCCATACACTGAAGCTTTCTTT. Its translation: CASSQVAPYTEAFF.

The genes are TRBV12-5 and TRBJ1-1; D possibly corresponds to TRBD1 (5 bases). Trimming removed 5 bases from V and 4 bases from J, with 11 bases in between. The germline V gene has CDR1 LGHNT and CDR2 FRNRAP. The CDR3 length is 13 residues. CDR3 coding DNA: TGTGCTAGTGGTGACAGAGAAGGCACTGAAGCTTTCTTT. Amino acid sequence: CASGDREGTEAFF.

This clonotype appeared once. The rearrangement joins TRBV20-1 to TRBJ2-3; D remains unclear. This CDR3 has 12 residues. V was cut by 7 bases and J by 7 bases, with 15 bases left in between. CDR1 and CDR2 from the germline V gene are DFQATT and SNEGSKA (reference sequence). Written as DNA, the CDR3 is TGCAGTGTTCCCTCGACTGGTTATACGCAGTATTTT. As protein: CSVPSTGYTQYF.

The genes are TRBV20-1 and TRBJ1-3; D gene uncertain. The CDR3 totals 13 residues. The V end lost 6 bases, the J end lost 3 bases, and 12 bases lay between the germline ends. In germline, CDR1 is DFQATT, CDR2 SNEGSKA (reference sequence). For the CDR3, the DNA is TGCAGTGCCAGGAGACAAGGTGGAAACACCATATATTTT. It codes for CSARRQGGNTIYF.

The V gene is TRBV6-2 or TRBV6-3, the J gene TRBJ1-1; D gene uncertain. Germline V gene lookup returns CDR1 MNHEY and CDR2 SVGEGT. There are 11 residues in the CDR3. Trimming removed 8 bases from V and 1 base from J, with 5 bases in between. The CDR3 DNA is TGTGCCAGCCTTGAGAACACTGAAGCTTTCTTT. As protein: CASLENTEAFF.

This chain links TRBV7-9 with TRBJ1-5; perhaps TRBD1 as D (5 bases). The CDR3 loop spans 14 amino acids. Germline CDR1 and CDR2: SEHNR and FQNEAQ (reference sequence). V dropped 7 bases and J dropped 5 bases, with 15 bases sitting between them. CDR3 sequence: CASTVTETDQPQHF. Written as DNA, the CDR3 is TGTGCCAGCACCGTAACCGAGACAGATCAGCCCCAGCATTTT.

The CDR3 spells CAWSVYNEQFF. For the CDR3, the DNA is TGTGCCTGGAGTGTATACAATGAGCAGTTCTTC. The gene calls are TRBV30 and TRBJ2-1; D not resolved. The V end was cut by 0 bases, the J end by 4 bases, with 1 base between. CDR3 length equals 11 residues. The V gene's germline CDR1 is GTSNPN and CDR2 SVGIG (reference sequence).

V is TRBV29-1 and J is TRBJ1-1; D remains unclear. Germline V gene data show CDR1 as SQVTM and CDR2 as ANQGSEA. This CDR3 comprises 14 residues. V was cut by 3 bases and J by 0 bases, with 11 bases left in between. CDR3 nucleotide sequence: TGCAGCGTTGACACAGAAGCCATGAACACTGAAGCTTTCTTT. Protein product: CSVDTEAMNTEAFF.

The rearrangement links TRBV5-6 to TRBJ1-2; no clear D gene. This CDR3 region has 14 residues. V was pared by 1 base and J by 4 bases, with 11 bases between. From germline, CDR1 is SGHDT and CDR2 YYEEEE. The CDR3 nucleotides read TGTGCCAGCAGCTTGAGGCGAGCCAGCTATGGCTACACCTTC. Protein: CASSLRRASYGYTF.

The gene calls are TRBV2 and TRBJ1-4, with D tentatively TRBD1 (6 bases). Trimming removed 6 bases from V and 7 bases from J, with 12 bases in between. Looked up from germline, CDR1 is SNHLY and CDR2 is FYNNEI. This CDR3 has 13 residues. The CDR3: CASRTGSTEKLFF. The CDR3 bases are TGTGCCAGCAGGACAGGCAGTACTGAAAAACTGTTTTTT.

CDR3 in DNA: TGTGCCAGCAGTTTACCGGGGCGGGTAGATACGCAGTATTTT. Protein product: CASSLPGRVDTQYF. The chain couples TRBV28 to TRBJ2-3; possibly TRBD1 or TRBD2 for D (5 bases each). This CDR3 region has 14 residues. The germline CDR1 and CDR2 sequences are MDHEN and SYDVKM. The V gene lost 2 bases and the J gene lost 5 bases, with 11 bases spanning the gap.

The gene calls are TRBV6-2 or TRBV6-3 and TRBJ1-6; no firm D call. The CDR3 has 11 amino acids. In germline, CDR1 is MNHEY, CDR2 SVGEGT. Trimming removed 2 bases from V and 12 bases from J, with 5 bases in between. Written as DNA, the CDR3 is TGTGCCAGCAGTTACCAAGGACCCCTCCACTTT. This sequence encodes CASSYQGPLHF.